The TCR beta chain under discussion was sequenced for a study of blood T cell repertoires in COVID-19. Study in general: COVID-19 samples collected from the United States, Italy and Spain covered acute and convalescent phases.

Sequencing used immunoSEQ multiplex PCR; TCRdb keeps in-frame clones, though not all of them. Found here are approximately 28,000 clones, about 92% of them singletons; the top ten hold more than 0.8%. Patients at the Seattle site were enrolled during active infection and followed longitudinally. Germline V gene data show CDR1 as LNHDA and CDR2 as SQIVND (reference sequence). The CDR3 is 14 amino acids. With 4 bases removed from V and 0 bases from J, the gap between germline ends came to 9 bases. Sequenced input: peripheral blood. The chain employs TRBV19 and TRBJ1-2, with D perhaps TRBD1 (6 bases). The receptor was isolated from a woman aged 70 to 79 with COVID-19, enrolled during active disease. CDR3 coding DNA: TGTGCCAGTAGTAGCCGGACAGCTAACTATGGCTACACCTTC. Protein: CASSSRTANYGYTF.